The 6 T cell receptor beta chains below were found in one sample sequenced in a study of blood T cell repertoires in COVID-19. Clones were sequenced by immunoSEQ multiplex PCR, and TCRdb holds only the in-frame ones, with some missing. The repertoire holds 150,000 to 200,000 clones, with approximately 84% as singletons. The specimen was peripheral blood. These receptors came from a man between 65 and 79 years old with active or convalescent COVID-19.

The chain is built from TRBV5-4 and TRBJ2-7, with 7 bases identical to TRBD2. Germline CDR1 and CDR2: SGHNT and YYREEE (reference sequence). The CDR3 loop spans 16 amino acids. J was trimmed by 0 bases and V by 4 bases; bases with no gene match: 10. The CDR3 DNA follows: TGTGCCAGCAGCCCTTCGGCGGGAGACGACTCCTACGAGCAGTACTTC. Translation gives CASSPSAGDDSYEQYF.

This chain connects TRBV7-8 to TRBJ1-3; 9 bases are shared with TRBD1. The J segment lost 8 bases and the V segment lost 5 bases, leaving 10 bases of the junction unmatched. Per germline, CDR1 SGHVS and CDR2 FQNEAQ. This CDR3 is built from 15 residues. CDR3 amino acids: CASSTGTGNMDTIYF. In DNA form, the CDR3 reads TGTGCCAGCAGCACGGGGACAGGGAATATGGACACCATATATTTT.

The chain is built from TRBV10-2 and TRBJ2-2, with TRBD2 matching over 12 bases. The CDR3 is 16 residues long. V trimming: 3 bases; J trimming: 8 bases; junction bases outside the gene matches: 7. Germline CDR1 WSHSY, CDR2 SAAADI. In nucleotides, the CDR3 is TGCGCCAGCAGTGACCGACTAGCGGGAGTTGGTGGGGAGCTGTTTTTT. Translating gives CASSDRLAGVGGELFF.

The rearrangement joins TRBV28 to TRBJ2-1; 8 positions agree with TRBD1. V was pared by 6 bases and J by 6 bases, with 10 bases of the junction left unmatched. Germline V lookup: CDR1 MDHEN, CDR2 SYDVKM. The CDR3 length is 15 residues. The CDR3 sequence: CASSRPDRVGNEQFF. DNA of the CDR3: TGTGCCAGCAGCCGACCGGACAGGGTGGGCAATGAGCAGTTCTTC.

This sequence joins TRBV7-9 and TRBJ1-4, with a weak D call TRBD1 (6 bases). Germline lookup yields CDR1 SEHNR and CDR2 FQNEAQ (reference sequence). The V end was cut by 2 bases, the J end by 6 bases, with 7 bases between. The CDR3 is made up of 13 amino acids. DNA for the CDR3: TGTGCCAGCAGCTTACGACAGGATGAAAAACTGTTTTTT. This codes for CASSLRQDEKLFF.

This clone is a singleton in its sample. J is TRBJ2-7 and V is TRBV28; 10 bases map to TRBD1. This CDR3 has 14 residues. With V trimmed by 2 bases and J by 3 bases, 1 base remained unmatched. The V gene's germline CDR1 is MDHEN and CDR2 SYDVKM. As DNA, the CDR3 is TGTGCCAGCAGTTTAGACAGGGGGCTCTACGAGCAGTACTTC. Translating it yields CASSLDRGLYEQYF.